This is a list of T cell receptor beta chains from one sample in a study of patients and donors after allogeneic stem cell transplantation. MiXCR, applied by TCRdb to the RT-PCR reads, yields one record per CDR3 protein. Of 150,000 or so distinct CDR3 sequences in the sample, 24% were seen once. Source material: blood, either unsorted or a sorted T cell fraction (not recorded which). Receptor source: a human donor who was either an allogeneic HSCT recipient or a stem cell or donor lymphocyte infusion donor (not recorded which). It is not recorded whose cells these are; they may come from a transplant donor. CDR3s include the opening cysteine and the closing phenylalanine or tryptophan. D genes are given only for firm matches.

TRBD1,TRBV20-1,CSARGTGSSYEQYF
-,TRBV5-1,CASSLKVGDNTEAFF
-,TRBV7-8,CASAAKNTGELFF
-,TRBV27,CASSLGVDTEAFF
TRBD1,TRBV10-3,CAISPPGQGRTEAFF
-,TRBV10-3,CASGDKTYEQYF
TRBD2,TRBV20-1,CSALGLAGSADTQYF
-,TRBV29-1,CSVERPGMNTEAFF
-,TRBV10-3,CAIRGRTPGDYGYTF
-,TRBV7-2,CASSFLPYNEQFF
-,TRBV5-6,CASHLKTLSSYNEQFF
TRBD2,TRBV2,CASSAGRDNAGELFF
-,TRBV12-3/TRBV12-4,CASSPFPGGTEAFF
TRBD1,TRBV29-1,CSVEDLGGKNTGELFF
-,TRBV5-1,CASSLPSANTEAFF
-,TRBV5-1,CASSLVGSAYEQYF
-,TRBV20-1,CSARVGIYGYTF
-,TRBV9,CASSADLHQETQYF
TRBD2,TRBV29-1,CSVEGGGRTSSYEQYF
TRBD2,TRBV12-3/TRBV12-4,CASSAAGENNEQFF
TRBD1,TRBV27,CASSTRDRGLGENIQYF
-,TRBV10-3,CAITTDSYNSPLHF
-,TRBV4-1,CASSRAETKNEQFF
-,TRBV6-5,CASSPLGDIYGYTF
-,TRBV6-6,CASSYSGGATDTQYF
-,TRBV29-1,CSVGNEKLFF
-,TRBV27,CASSLSRGYAEAFF
-,TRBV5-1,CASSSQSHSGNTIYF
-,TRBV6-6,CASSPWGPKGLNYGYTF
-,TRBV15,CATSRFSSYNEQFF
-,TRBV12-3/TRBV12-4,CASSFGPRARWETQYF
-,TRBV11-2,CASSIVRGITDTQYF
-,TRBV29-1,CSVVPGGNQPQHF
-,TRBV29-1,CSVETPRYTGELFF
-,TRBV20-1,CSARFRGQGSYEQYF
TRBD1,TRBV4-2,CASSDRVRETQYF
-,TRBV10-3,CAISSGVQARPNTEAFF
-,TRBV29-1,CSVEVEVYGYTF
TRBD1,TRBV29-1,CSVEEGADRGDEKLFF
-,TRBV4-3,CASSPQAPSGSIFNEQFF
TRBD2,TRBV12-3/TRBV12-4,CASSPGTSGSVEQFF
TRBD1,TRBV4-2,CASSQADRGNYGYTF
-,TRBV4-2,CASSQPIYRVGYGYTF
-,TRBV14,CASSQDIGWDNEQFF
-,TRBV5-1,CASSLGSLDEQYF
-,TRBV5-1,CASSYRDGYGYTF
-,TRBV14,CASSRFIRDTDLTDTQYF
TRBD1,TRBV24-1,CATSDPRTGENGYTF
-,TRBV7-2,CASSLDGGSSYNEQFF
TRBD1,TRBV20-1,CSARDPGGAEKLFF
-,TRBV7-8,CASSLYGRGSDTQYF
-,TRBV18,CASSPVGGGTYEKLFF
-,TRBV10-2,CASSESTRKTNTGELFF
-,TRBV6-6,CASRRLGGSGNIQYF